The next 15 T cell receptor beta chains were all read from a single sample in a study of T cell changes during pregnancy in multiple sclerosis (dated by TCRdb to the late 2010s). The library was obtained by the immunoSEQ multiplex PCR assay. The source is immuneACCESS, and TCRdb retained only in-frame sequences with V and J called. Part of the clones is not carried over; for the studies checked, unresolved V genes explain less than half of this, and the remainder is unexplained. The sample table shows 45,000 to 55,000 clones, and around 93% are seen once. The top ten clonotypes cover over 0.55% of the sample. The source material was CD4+ T cells from peripheral blood mononuclear cells, sampled after pregnancy. The receptors stem from a female donor with multiple sclerosis, enrolled in a pregnancy study.

The genes are TRBV4-2 and TRBJ2-3; the match to TRBD1 covers 9 bases. Germline lookup yields CDR1 LGHNA and CDR2 YNFKEQ. J gave up 2 bases and V 2 bases, and 5 bases lay outside the gene matches. This CDR3 region has 16 residues. This CDR3 is CASSQTTGGVTDTQYF. For the CDR3, the DNA is TGTGCCAGCAGCCAAACCACAGGGGGCGTCACAGATACGCAGTATTTT.

The chain combines TRBV11-1 with TRBJ1-1, with D hard to call. V dropped 6 bases and J dropped 1 base, with 9 bases sitting between them. Germline V gene lookup returns CDR1 SGHAT and CDR2 FQDESV (reference sequence). The CDR3 consists of 13 residues. The CDR3: CASSKNRNTEAFF. In DNA form, the CDR3 reads TGTGCCAGCAGTAAAAACAGGAACACTGAAGCTTTCTTT.

The CDR3: CASSQGTGGGELFF. In nucleotides, the CDR3 is TGCGCCAGCAGCCAAGGGACAGGGGGCGGGGAGCTGTTTTTT. V usage is TRBV4-1 and J usage is TRBJ2-2; 10 positions match TRBD1. V shed 1 base and J 7 bases; nucleotides not matched to a gene: 0. The germline gives CDR1 MGHRA, CDR2 YSYEKL. The CDR3 runs to 14 residues.

The V call is TRBV5-1, the J call TRBJ2-7; TRBD1 matches at 9 bases. The V and J ends lost 3 bases and 5 bases, in that order; junction bases with no gene match: 9. Germline V gene data show CDR1 as SGHRS and CDR2 as YFSETQ. The CDR3 is made up of 15 amino acids. The CDR3: CASSSTGTGSNEQYF. The CDR3 nucleotides are TGCGCCAGCAGCTCAACCGGGACAGGGAGCAACGAGCAGTACTTC.

The chain couples TRBV18 to TRBJ1-1; 9 nucleotides match TRBD1. CDR3 length: 16 amino acids. V lost 3 bases to trimming and J lost 2 bases; unmatched junction nucleotides: 7. Germline V gene data show CDR1 as KGHSH and CDR2 as LQKENI. In DNA, the CDR3 is TGTGCCAGCTCACCCACAGGGGGCCATGGTAACACTGAAGCTTTCTTT. This translates into CASSPTGGHGNTEAFF.

V gene TRBV7-2 combines with J gene TRBJ1-2; D is uncertain. CDR1 SGHTA and CDR2 FQGNSA come from the germline V gene. This CDR3 region has 13 residues. V was cut by 2 bases and J by 7 bases, with 11 bases left in between. In DNA form, the CDR3 reads TGTGCCAGCAGCTTAAGGGAGGGTGCTGGCTACACCTTC. Protein: CASSLREGAGYTF.

This chain links TRBV29-1 with TRBJ2-1, with D perhaps TRBD2 (6 bases). The V end lost 0 bases, the J end lost 7 bases, and 13 bases lay between the germline ends. From germline, CDR1 is SQVTM and CDR2 ANQGSEA. The CDR3 is 14 amino acids. The CDR3 coding sequence is TGCAGCGTTGAAGATCATGGAGGGTGGAATGAGCAGTTCTTC. Its protein is CSVEDHGGWNEQFF.

This clone was observed a single time. The chain is built from TRBV9 and TRBJ2-5, with 7 bases fitting TRBD1. Unmatched junction bases numbered 8, after V lost 4 bases and J lost 2 bases. Germline V gene lookup returns CDR1 SGDLS and CDR2 YYNGEE. The length of the CDR3 is 15 residues. The DNA of the CDR3 is TGTGCCAGCAGCACAGGGGACGGCCCACAAGAGACCCAGTACTTC. Its translation is CASSTGDGPQETQYF.

CDR3 in DNA: TGTGCCAGCAGTTTAGGCAAACCGGGACTAGCGGGAGAGCGGCGAGCCAAAAACATTCAGTACTTC. Amino acids: CASSLGKPGLAGERRAKNIQYF. This chain links TRBV28 with TRBJ2-4, with 14 bases that match TRBD2. The junction had 15 bases not matched to a gene; V was cut back by 2 bases and J by 0 bases. The length of the CDR3 is 22 residues. Germline CDR1 reads MDHEN; CDR2 reads SYDVKM.

The genes are TRBV5-1 and TRBJ1-4; D possibly corresponds to TRBD1 (5 bases). With 3 bases removed from V and 4 bases from J, the gap between germline ends came to 16 bases. The V gene's germline CDR1 is SGHRS and CDR2 YFSETQ. The CDR3 spans 16 residues. The CDR3 coding sequence is TGCGCCAGCAGCTCAACACCGGGACTGATTAATGAAAAACTGTTTTTT. Protein product: CASSSTPGLINEKLFF.

The chain has TRBV9 and TRBJ2-7; 7 bases are shared with TRBD2. Germline CDR1 and CDR2: SGDLS and YYNGEE. The V gene end was trimmed by 4 bases and the J gene end by 4 bases; junction bases not matched to a gene: 11. The CDR3 is made up of 15 amino acids. CDR3 loop: CASSLGYGRTYEQYF. As DNA, the CDR3 is TGTGCCAGCAGCCTAGGGTACGGGAGGACTTACGAGCAGTACTTC.

V and J are TRBV11-2 and TRBJ2-1, with TRBD2 identical over 7 bases. The CDR3 contains 17 residues. The germline CDR1 and CDR2 sequences are SGHAT and FQNNGV. With 0 bases clipped from V and 6 bases from J, the junction kept 11 bases outside the gene matches. In DNA form, the CDR3 reads TGTGCCAGCAGCTTAGATCGAGGCGGGAGACTTGGCAATGAGCAGTTCTTC. Translated: CASSLDRGGRLGNEQFF. Full variable domain (rest looked up from reference TRBV11-2 and TRBJ2-1): EAGVAQSPRYKIIEKRQSVAFWCNPISGHATLYWYQQILGQGPKLLIQFQNNGVVDDSQLPKDRFSAERLKGVDSTLKIQPAKLEDSAVYLCASSLDRGGRLGNEQFFGPGTRLTVL.

The J gene is TRBJ2-1, the V gene TRBV5-1; 9 bases are shared with TRBD1. Germline-derived CDR1 and CDR2 are SGHRS and YFSETQ. Unmatched junction bases numbered 6, after V lost 1 base and J lost 4 bases. There are 16 residues in the CDR3. The CDR3 spells CASSLIGQGRYNEQFF. The CDR3 DNA follows: TGCGCCAGCAGCTTGATAGGACAGGGGAGATACAATGAGCAGTTCTTC.

A few counts support this clone. This chain joins TRBV5-1 and TRBJ2-1; D possibly corresponds to TRBD1 (5 bases). This CDR3 has 14 amino acids. Per the germline V gene, CDR1 is SGHRS and CDR2 is YFSETQ. V lost 1 base and J lost 8, with 13 bases in between. The CDR3, as DNA: TGCGCCAGCAGCTTGAGGGCAGGGTTCTATGAGCAGTTCTTC. Amino acid sequence: CASSLRAGFYEQFF.

V and J are TRBV6-1 and TRBJ1-2; D call uncertain. Looked up from germline, CDR1 is MNHNS and CDR2 is SASEGT. V lost 3 bases and J lost 5, with 7 bases in between. The CDR3 is made up of 12 amino acids. The chain's CDR3 is CASSDSRYGYTF. DNA of the CDR3: TGTGCCAGCAGTGACTCGAGGTATGGCTACACCTTC.